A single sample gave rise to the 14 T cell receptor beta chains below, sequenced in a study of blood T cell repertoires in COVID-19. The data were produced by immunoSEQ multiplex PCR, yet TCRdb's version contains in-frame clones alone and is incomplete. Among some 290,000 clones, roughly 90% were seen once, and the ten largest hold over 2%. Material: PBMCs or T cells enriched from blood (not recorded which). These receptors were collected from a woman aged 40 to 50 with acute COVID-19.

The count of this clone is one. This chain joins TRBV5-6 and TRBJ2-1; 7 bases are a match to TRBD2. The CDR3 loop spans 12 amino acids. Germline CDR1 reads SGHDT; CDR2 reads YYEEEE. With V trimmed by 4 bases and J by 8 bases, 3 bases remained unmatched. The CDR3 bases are TGTGCCAGCAGCCTTCTAGCGGATGAGCAGTTCTTC. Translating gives CASSLLADEQFF. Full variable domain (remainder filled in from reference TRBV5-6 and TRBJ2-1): DAGVTQSPTHLIKTRGQQVTLRCSPKSGHDTVSWYQQALGQGPQFIFQYYEEEERQRGNFPDRFSGHQFPNYSSELNVNALLLGDSALYLCASSLLADEQFFGPGTRLTVL.

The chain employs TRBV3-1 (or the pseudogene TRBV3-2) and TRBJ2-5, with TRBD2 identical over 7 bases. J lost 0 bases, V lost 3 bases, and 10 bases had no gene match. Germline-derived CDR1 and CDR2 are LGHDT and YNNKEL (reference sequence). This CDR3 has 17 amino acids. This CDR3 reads CASSHTAGLAYQETQYF. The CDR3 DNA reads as TGTGCCAGCAGCCATACAGCGGGACTGGCCTACCAAGAGACCCAGTACTTC.

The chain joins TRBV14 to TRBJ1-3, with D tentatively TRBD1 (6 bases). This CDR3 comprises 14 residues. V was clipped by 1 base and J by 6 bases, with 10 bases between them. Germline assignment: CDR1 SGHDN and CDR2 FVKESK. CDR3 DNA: TGTGCCAGCAGCCAAGGACAGGTTCTAAACACCATATATTTT. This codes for CASSQGQVLNTIYF.

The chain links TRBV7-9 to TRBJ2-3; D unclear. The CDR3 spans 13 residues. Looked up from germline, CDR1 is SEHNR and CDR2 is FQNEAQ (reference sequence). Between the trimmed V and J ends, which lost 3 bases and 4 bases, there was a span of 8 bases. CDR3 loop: CASSLVTADTQYF. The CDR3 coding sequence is TGTGCCAGCAGCTTGGTTACTGCAGATACGCAGTATTTT. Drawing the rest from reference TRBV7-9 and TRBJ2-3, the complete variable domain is DTGVSQNPRHKITKRGQNVTFRCDPISEHNRLYWYRQTLGQGPEFLTYFQNEAQLEKSRLLSDRFSAERPKGSFSTLEIQRTEQGDSAMYLCASSLVTADTQYFGPGTRLTVL.

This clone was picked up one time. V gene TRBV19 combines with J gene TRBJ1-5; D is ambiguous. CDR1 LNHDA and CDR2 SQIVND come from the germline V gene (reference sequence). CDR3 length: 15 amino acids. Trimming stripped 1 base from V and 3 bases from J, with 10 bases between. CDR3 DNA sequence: TGTGCCAGTAGTATAGGAGGGTATGACAATCAGCCCCAGCATTTT. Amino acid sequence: CASSIGGYDNQPQHF.

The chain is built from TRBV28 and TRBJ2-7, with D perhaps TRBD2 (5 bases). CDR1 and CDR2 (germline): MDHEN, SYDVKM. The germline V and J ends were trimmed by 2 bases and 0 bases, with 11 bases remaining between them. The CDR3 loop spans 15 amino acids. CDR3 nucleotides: TGTGCCAGCAGTTTAGCGGGCCTTAGCTCCTACGAGCAGTACTTC. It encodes CASSLAGLSSYEQYF.

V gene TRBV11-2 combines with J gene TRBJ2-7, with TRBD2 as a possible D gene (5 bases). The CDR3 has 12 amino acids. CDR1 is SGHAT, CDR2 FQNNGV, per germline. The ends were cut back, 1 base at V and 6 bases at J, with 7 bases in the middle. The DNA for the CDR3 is TGTGCCAGCAGCTTAGGGCGGGTCGAGCAGTACTTC. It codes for CASSLGRVEQYF.

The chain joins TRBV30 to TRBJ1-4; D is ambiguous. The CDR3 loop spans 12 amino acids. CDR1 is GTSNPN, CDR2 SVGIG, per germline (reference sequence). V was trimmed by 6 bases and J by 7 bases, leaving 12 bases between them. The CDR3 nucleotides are TGTGCCTGCATGGGGAGGGCTGAAAAACTGTTTTTT. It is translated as CACMGRAEKLFF.

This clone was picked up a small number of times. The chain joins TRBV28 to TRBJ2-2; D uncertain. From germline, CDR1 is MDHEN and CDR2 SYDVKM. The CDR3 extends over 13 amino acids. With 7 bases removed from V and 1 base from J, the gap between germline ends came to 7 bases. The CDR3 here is CASNFKNTGELFF. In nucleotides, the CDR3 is TGTGCCAGCAACTTTAAGAACACCGGGGAGCTGTTTTTT.

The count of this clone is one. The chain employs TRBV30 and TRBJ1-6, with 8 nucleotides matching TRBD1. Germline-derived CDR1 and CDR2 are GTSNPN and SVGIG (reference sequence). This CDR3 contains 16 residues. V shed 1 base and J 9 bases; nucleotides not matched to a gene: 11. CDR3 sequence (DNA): TGTGCCTGGAGTGCGGGGTGGACAGGGTATCGTTCACCCCTCCACTTT. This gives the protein CAWSAGWTGYRSPLHF.

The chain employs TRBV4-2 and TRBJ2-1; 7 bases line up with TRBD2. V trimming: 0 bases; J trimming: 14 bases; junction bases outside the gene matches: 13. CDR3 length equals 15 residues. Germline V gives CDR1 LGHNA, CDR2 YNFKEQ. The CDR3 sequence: CASSQDLGRETSKFF. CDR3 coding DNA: TGTGCCAGCAGCCAAGATCTGGGTCGCGAGACTAGCAAGTTCTTC.

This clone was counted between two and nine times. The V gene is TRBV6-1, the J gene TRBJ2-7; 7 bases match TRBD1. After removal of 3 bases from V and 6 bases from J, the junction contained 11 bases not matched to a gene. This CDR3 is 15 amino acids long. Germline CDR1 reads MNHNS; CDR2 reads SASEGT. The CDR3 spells CASSDTVTGAVEQYF. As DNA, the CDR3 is TGTGCCAGCAGTGATACGGTTACAGGGGCGGTCGAGCAGTACTTC.

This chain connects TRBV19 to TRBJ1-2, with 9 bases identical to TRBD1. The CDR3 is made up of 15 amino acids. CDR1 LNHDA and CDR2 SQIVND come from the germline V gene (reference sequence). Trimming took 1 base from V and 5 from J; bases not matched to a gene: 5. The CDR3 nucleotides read TGTGCCAGTAGTATAGGAAGGACAGGGGATTATGGCTACACCTTC. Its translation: CASSIGRTGDYGYTF.

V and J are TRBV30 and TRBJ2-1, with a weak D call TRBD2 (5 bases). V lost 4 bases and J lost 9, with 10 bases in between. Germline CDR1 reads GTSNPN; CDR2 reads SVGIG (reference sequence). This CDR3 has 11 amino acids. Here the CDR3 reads CAWTHRGEQFF. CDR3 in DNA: TGTGCCTGGACCCATCGGGGTGAGCAGTTCTTC.